These 22 T cell receptor beta chains originate from one sample sequenced in a study of Tregs in tolerant kidney transplant recipients. Assay used: immunoSEQ multiplex PCR; TCRdb lists only in-frame clones, some missing. The table has about 15,000 clones, 90% to 95% seen once; the top ten hold over 10%. Sequencing was done on a sample of CD8+ T cells from blood. The receptors shown here come from a human donor in good health.

V gene TRBV6-1 combines with J gene TRBJ1-5; D is uncertain. Germline CDR1 and CDR2: MNHNS and SASEGT. V lost 10 bases, J lost 5 bases, and 15 bases lay in between. The length of the CDR3 is 13 residues. CDR3 DNA sequence: TGTGCCACAAATACACCTGGGGATCAGCCCCAGCATTTT. Translation: CATNTPGDQPQHF.

This chain uses TRBV25-1 with TRBJ2-6; D is undetermined. The CDR3 loop spans 17 amino acids. The ends were cut back, 0 bases at V and 1 base at J, with 10 bases in the middle. Germline values: CDR1 MGHDK, CDR2 SYGVNS. CDR3 sequence: CASSEYSPLSGANVLTF. CDR3 coding DNA: TGTGCCAGCAGTGAATATTCCCCTTTGTCTGGGGCCAACGTCCTGACTTTC.

This clone occurred a few times. CDR3 in amino acids: CAYKGGGPTDTQYF. The CDR3, as DNA: TGTGCCTACAAGGGGGGGGGCCCCACAGATACGCAGTATTTT. The chain links TRBV6-5 to TRBJ2-3; perhaps TRBD2 as D (7 bases). Germline V gene data show CDR1 as MNHEY and CDR2 as SVGAGI. CDR3 length equals 14 residues. Trimming stripped 11 bases from V and 2 bases from J, with 17 bases between.

DNA of the CDR3: TGCGCCAGCAGCGCGCGGGCAGGGGCAGGAAACACCATATATTTT. The encoded protein is CASSARAGAGNTIYF. V and J are TRBV5-1 and TRBJ1-3, with D perhaps TRBD1 (6 bases). This CDR3 is 15 amino acids long. Germline lookup yields CDR1 SGHRS and CDR2 YFSETQ. With 4 bases removed from V and 4 bases from J, the gap between germline ends came to 15 bases. The full variable domain, in which reference TRBV5-1 and TRBJ1-3 provide the parts outside the CDR3, is KAGVTQTPRYLIKTRGQQVTLSCSPISGHRSVSWYQQTPGQGLQFLFEYFSETQRNKGNFPGRFSGRQFSNSRSEMNVSTLELGDSALYLCASSARAGAGNTIYFGEGSWLTVV.

This chain uses TRBV4-1 with TRBJ2-2; no clear D gene. The V gene's germline CDR1 is MGHRA and CDR2 YSYEKL. V was pared by 4 bases and J by 1 base, with 10 bases between. This CDR3 is 15 amino acids long. The CDR3 here is CASSLVIRNTGELFF. In DNA, the CDR3 is TGCGCCAGCAGCCTAGTAATCAGGAACACCGGGGAGCTGTTTTTT.

CDR3 sequence: CASSVGLAGRGTDTQYF. The CDR3 bases are TGTGCCAGCAGCGTAGGACTAGCGGGAAGGGGCACAGATACGCAGTATTTT. The V call is TRBV9, the J call TRBJ2-3; 11 positions agree with TRBD2. The CDR3 extends over 17 amino acids. Germline loops: CDR1 SGDLS, CDR2 YYNGEE. V gave up 0 bases and J gave up 1 base; unmatched junction bases: 4.

The chain joins TRBV9 to TRBJ1-1, with a possible D match to TRBD1 (6 bases). Germline loops: CDR1 SGDLS, CDR2 YYNGEE. This CDR3 comprises 13 residues. The V gene lost 2 bases and the J gene lost 8 bases, with 13 bases spanning the gap. CDR3 nucleotides: TGTGCCAGCAGCGTCTCAGGGGAAGGGGAAGCTTTCTTT. The encoded protein is CASSVSGEGEAFF.

This sequence joins TRBV7-2 and TRBJ1-4, with D possibly being TRBD1 (5 bases). The CDR3 is 15 residues long. Germline loops: CDR1 SGHTA, CDR2 FQGNSA. Trimming removed 1 base at V and 5 bases at J, with 11 bases between. CDR3 nucleotide sequence: TGTGCCAGCAGCTTAGATGACAGATTGAATGAAAAACTGTTTTTT. It yields the protein CASSLDDRLNEKLFF.

The rearrangement links TRBV6-5 to TRBJ2-7, with TRBD1 identical over 11 bases. J gave up 3 bases and V 2 bases, and 3 bases lay outside the gene matches. CDR3 length: 15 residues. Looked up from germline, CDR1 is MNHEY and CDR2 is SVGAGI. In DNA, the CDR3 is TGTGCCAGCAGTTACGGGACAGGGGGGAACTACGAGCAGTACTTC. Amino acid sequence: CASSYGTGGNYEQYF.

J is TRBJ1-6 and V is TRBV9; D might be TRBD1 (5 bases). CDR3 length: 16 residues. CDR1 and CDR2 from the germline V gene are SGDLS and YYNGEE. Trimming shortened V by 4 bases and J by 4 bases, and 15 bases separated the two germline ends. Here the CDR3 reads CASSIGAGRYNSPLHF. CDR3 in DNA: TGTGCCAGCAGCATAGGGGCAGGCAGATATAATTCACCCCTCCACTTT.

This chain connects TRBV4-2 to TRBJ2-7, with TRBD2 matching 13 bases. J gave up 2 bases and V 3 bases, and 7 bases lay outside the gene matches. The CDR3 runs to 17 residues. In germline, CDR1 is LGHNA, CDR2 YNFKEQ. In DNA, the CDR3 is TGTGCCAGCAGCCAGGGTCCAGGACTAGCGGGGGCCTACGAGCAGTACTTC. Amino acids: CASSQGPGLAGAYEQYF.

The chain is built from TRBV11-2 and TRBJ2-7; D call uncertain. This CDR3 is 14 amino acids long. Germline loops: CDR1 SGHAT, CDR2 FQNNGV. Deletions cut 5 bases from V and 4 bases from J, with 15 bases between. This CDR3 reads CASSPLGQPYEQYF. CDR3 nucleotides: TGTGCCAGCAGCCCCCTTGGGCAGCCGTACGAGCAGTACTTC.

The genes are TRBV15 and TRBJ1-6; no definite D call. Between the trimmed V and J ends, which lost 1 base and 5 bases, there was a span of 9 bases. The CDR3 is 15 residues long. Germline CDR1 LNHNV, CDR2 YYDKDF (reference sequence). This CDR3 reads CATSRGQLNNSPLHF. The CDR3 DNA sequence: TGTGCCACCAGCAGAGGCCAGCTTAATAATTCACCCCTCCACTTT.

This chain uses TRBV5-6 with TRBJ1-2, with D perhaps matching TRBD1 (5 bases). V lost 4 bases, J lost 2 bases, and 12 bases lay in between. The CDR3 runs to 14 residues. Germline loops: CDR1 SGHDT, CDR2 YYEEEE. CDR3 DNA: TGTGCCAGCAGCCCAGTGGGGGTAAACTATGGCTACACCTTC. Protein product: CASSPVGVNYGYTF.

The CDR3 coding sequence is TGCGCCAGCAGCCAAGATAACGGGAGGGTCAATGAGCAGTTCTTC. It encodes CASSQDNGRVNEQFF. This chain joins TRBV4-3 and TRBJ2-1, with TRBD2 matching over 8 bases. V was clipped by 0 bases and J by 6 bases; unmatched bases: 4. This CDR3 region has 15 residues. Germline V gene data show CDR1 as LGHNA and CDR2 as YSLEER.

This chain joins TRBV7-2 and TRBJ1-2; no definite D call. Looked up from germline, CDR1 is SGHTA and CDR2 is FQGNSA. Trimming removed 0 bases from V and 4 bases from J, with 9 bases in between. The CDR3 runs 14 residues. CDR3 sequence: CASSLAEGGYGYTF. In DNA form, the CDR3 reads TGTGCCAGCAGCTTAGCAGAAGGAGGCTATGGCTACACCTTC.

The genes are TRBV11-3 and TRBJ2-7; TRBD1 matches 8 bases. Per the germline V gene, CDR1 is SGHNT and CDR2 is YENEEA. The junction had 19 bases not matched to a gene; V was cut back by 11 bases and J by 4 bases. The CDR3 is 16 amino acids. The CDR3 nucleotides are TGTGCCCGAACGAATGGGGCAGGGGGCGCGGGGTACGAGCAGTACTTC. It specifies CARTNGAGGAGYEQYF.

The CDR3 here is CASSLGQGWGEQYF. The CDR3 DNA sequence: TGTGCCAGCAGTTTAGGACAGGGTTGGGGCGAGCAGTACTTC. The rearrangement uses TRBV27 and TRBJ2-7; 8 nucleotides match TRBD1. This CDR3 has 14 amino acids. J gave up 6 bases and V 2 bases, and 6 bases lay outside the gene matches. The germline gives CDR1 MNHEY, CDR2 SMNVEV (reference sequence).

J is TRBJ2-3 and V is TRBV7-9; D is ambiguous. CDR3 size: 16 residues. The ends were cut back, 5 bases at V and 2 bases at J, with 17 bases in the middle. Germline V CDR1 and CDR2: SEHNR, FQNEAQ (reference sequence). For the CDR3, the DNA is TGTGCCAGCAGCGGCCTGTCCTGGACCCCCACAGATACGCAGTATTTT. This gives the protein CASSGLSWTPTDTQYF. Full variable domain (outside the CDR3, taken from reference TRBV7-9 and TRBJ2-3): DTGVSQNPRHKITKRGQNVTFRCDPISEHNRLYWYRQTLGQGPEFLTYFQNEAQLEKSRLLSDRFSAERPKGSFSTLEIQRTEQGDSAMYLCASSGLSWTPTDTQYFGPGTRLTVL.

The chain has TRBV7-9 and TRBJ1-1; perhaps TRBD1 as D (6 bases). The V and J ends lost 3 bases and 5 bases respectively, with 16 bases between them. Per germline, CDR1 SEHNR and CDR2 FQNEAQ (reference sequence). The CDR3 has 15 amino acids. The CDR3 nucleotides are TGTGCCAGCAGCTTTTATTCAGGGGAGGAGACTGAAGCTTTCTTT. Protein product: CASSFYSGEETEAFF. The complete variable domain, with remaining parts taken from reference TRBV7-9 and TRBJ1-1, reads DTGVSQNPRHKITKRGQNVTFRCDPISEHNRLYWYRQTLGQGPEFLTYFQNEAQLEKSRLLSDRFSAERPKGSFSTLEIQRTEQGDSAMYLCASSFYSGEETEAFFGQGTRLTVV.

This clone was seen a single time. The chain uses TRBV5-6 and TRBJ1-5, with 7 bases that match TRBD1. Germline trimming cut 3 bases from V and 7 bases from J; bases unmatched to any gene: 10. The CDR3 runs 15 residues. Germline assignment: CDR1 SGHDT and CDR2 YYEEEE. The CDR3 reads CASSSGQPQGQPQHF. For the CDR3, the DNA is TGTGCCAGCAGCTCCGGACAGCCACAGGGGCAGCCCCAGCATTTT.

The gene calls are TRBV4-3 and TRBJ2-1; D is undetermined. Trimming removed 0 bases at V and 7 bases at J, with 10 bases between. Germline CDR1 LGHNA, CDR2 YSLEER. The CDR3 spans 14 residues. The CDR3 DNA reads as TGCGCCAGCAGCCAAGACGGACCTCTGAATGAGCAGTTCTTC. Translating gives CASSQDGPLNEQFF.